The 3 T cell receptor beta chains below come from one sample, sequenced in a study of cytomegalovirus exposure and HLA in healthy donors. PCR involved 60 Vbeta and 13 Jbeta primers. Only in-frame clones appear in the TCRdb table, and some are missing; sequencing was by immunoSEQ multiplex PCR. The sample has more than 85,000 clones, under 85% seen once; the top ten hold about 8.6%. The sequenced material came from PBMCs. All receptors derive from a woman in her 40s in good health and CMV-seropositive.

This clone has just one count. The CDR3 is CASDSRDSPYEQYF. The CDR3 DNA reads TGTGCCAGCGACAGTCGGGACAGTCCCTACGAGCAGTACTTC. This chain connects TRBV2 to TRBJ2-7; 7 bases map to TRBD1. Germline V gene sequence: CDR1 SNHLY, CDR2 FYNNEI. This CDR3 has 14 residues. Trimming took 8 bases from V and 2 from J; bases not matched to a gene: 9.

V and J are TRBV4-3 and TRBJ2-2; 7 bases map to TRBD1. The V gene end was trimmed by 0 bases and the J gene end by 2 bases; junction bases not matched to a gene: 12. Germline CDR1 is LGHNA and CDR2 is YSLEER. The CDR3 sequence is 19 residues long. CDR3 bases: TGCGCCAGCAGCCAAGAATATGCAGGGGGAATGGGTAACACCGGGGAGCTGTTTTTT. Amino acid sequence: CASSQEYAGGMGNTGELFF.

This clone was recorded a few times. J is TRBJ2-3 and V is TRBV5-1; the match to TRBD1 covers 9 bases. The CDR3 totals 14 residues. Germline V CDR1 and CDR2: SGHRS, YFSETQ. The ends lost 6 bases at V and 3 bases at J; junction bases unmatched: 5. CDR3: CASTMTGGTDTQYF. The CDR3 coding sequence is TGCGCCAGCACCATGACAGGGGGAACAGATACGCAGTATTTT.